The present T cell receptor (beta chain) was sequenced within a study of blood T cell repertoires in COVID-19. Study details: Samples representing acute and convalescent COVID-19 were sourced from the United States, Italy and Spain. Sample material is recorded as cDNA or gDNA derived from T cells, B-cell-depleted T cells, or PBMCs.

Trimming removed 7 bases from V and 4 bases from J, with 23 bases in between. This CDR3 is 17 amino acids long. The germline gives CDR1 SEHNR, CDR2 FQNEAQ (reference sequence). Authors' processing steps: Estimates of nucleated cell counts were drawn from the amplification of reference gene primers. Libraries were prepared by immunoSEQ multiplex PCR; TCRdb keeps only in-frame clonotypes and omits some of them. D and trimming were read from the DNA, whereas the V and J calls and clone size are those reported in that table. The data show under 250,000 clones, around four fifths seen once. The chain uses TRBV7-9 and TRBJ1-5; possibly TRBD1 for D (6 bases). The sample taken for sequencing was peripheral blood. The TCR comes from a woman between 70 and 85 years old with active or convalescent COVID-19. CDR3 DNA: TGTGCCAGCACCCAGGTTTGGGAGGGGGTCAGTAATCAGCCCCAGCATTTT. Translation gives CASTQVWEGVSNQPQHF.